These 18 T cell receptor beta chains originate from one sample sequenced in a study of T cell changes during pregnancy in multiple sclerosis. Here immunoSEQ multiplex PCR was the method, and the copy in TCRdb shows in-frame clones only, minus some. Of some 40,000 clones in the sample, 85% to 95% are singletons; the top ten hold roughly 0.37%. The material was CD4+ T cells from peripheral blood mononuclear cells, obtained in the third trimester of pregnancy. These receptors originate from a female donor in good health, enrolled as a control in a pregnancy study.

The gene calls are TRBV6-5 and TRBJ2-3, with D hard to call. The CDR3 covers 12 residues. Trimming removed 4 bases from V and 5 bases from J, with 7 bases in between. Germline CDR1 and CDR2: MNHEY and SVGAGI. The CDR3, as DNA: TGTGCCAGCAGTTCGACTGGAGATACGCAGTATTTT. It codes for CASSSTGDTQYF.

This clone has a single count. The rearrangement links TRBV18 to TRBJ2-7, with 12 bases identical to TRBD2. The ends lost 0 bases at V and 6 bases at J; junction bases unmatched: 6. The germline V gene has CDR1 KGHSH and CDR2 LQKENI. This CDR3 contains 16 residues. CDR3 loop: CASSPPIASGRGEQYF. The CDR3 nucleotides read TGTGCCAGCTCACCACCGATCGCTAGCGGGAGGGGCGAGCAGTACTTC. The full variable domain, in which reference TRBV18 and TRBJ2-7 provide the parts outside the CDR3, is NAGVMQNPRHLVRRRGQEARLRCSPMKGHSHVYWYRQLPEEGLKFMVYLQKENIIDESGMPKERFSAEFPKEGPSILRIQQVVRGDSAAYFCASSPPIASGRGEQYFGPGTRLTVT.

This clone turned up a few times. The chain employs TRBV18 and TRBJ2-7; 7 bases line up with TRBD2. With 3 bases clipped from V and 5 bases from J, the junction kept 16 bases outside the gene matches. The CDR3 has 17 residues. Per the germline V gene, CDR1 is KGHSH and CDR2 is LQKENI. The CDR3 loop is CASSPFTWGGEGNEQYF. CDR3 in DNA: TGTGCCAGCTCACCTTTCACCTGGGGGGGTGAGGGGAACGAGCAGTACTTC.

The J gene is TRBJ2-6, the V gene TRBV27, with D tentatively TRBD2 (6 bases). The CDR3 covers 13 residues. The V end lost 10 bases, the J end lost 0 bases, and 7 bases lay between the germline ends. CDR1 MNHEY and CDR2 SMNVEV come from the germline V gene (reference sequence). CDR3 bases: TGTGCCATCGGGGGCTCTGGGGCCAACGTCCTGACTTTC. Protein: CAIGGSGANVLTF.

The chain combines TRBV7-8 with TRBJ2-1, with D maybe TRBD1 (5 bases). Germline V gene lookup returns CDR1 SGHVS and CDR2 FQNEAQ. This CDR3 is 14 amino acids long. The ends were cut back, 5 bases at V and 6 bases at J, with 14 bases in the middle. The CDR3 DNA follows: TGTGCCAGCAGCAGTCCACAGGTCATCAATGAGCAGTTCTTC. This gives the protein CASSSPQVINEQFF. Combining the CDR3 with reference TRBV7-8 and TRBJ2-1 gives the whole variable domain GAGVSQSPRYKVAKRGQDVALRCDPISGHVSLFWYQQALGQGPEFLTYFQNEAQLDKSGLPSDRFFAERPEGSVSTLKIQRTQQEDSAVYLCASSSPQVINEQFFGPGTRLTVL.

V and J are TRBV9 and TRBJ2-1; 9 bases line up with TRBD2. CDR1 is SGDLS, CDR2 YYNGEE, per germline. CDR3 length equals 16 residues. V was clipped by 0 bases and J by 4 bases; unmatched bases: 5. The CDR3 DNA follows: TGTGCCAGCAGCGTAGGACTGAGCGGGGGGTACAATGAGCAGTTCTTC. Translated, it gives CASSVGLSGGYNEQFF.

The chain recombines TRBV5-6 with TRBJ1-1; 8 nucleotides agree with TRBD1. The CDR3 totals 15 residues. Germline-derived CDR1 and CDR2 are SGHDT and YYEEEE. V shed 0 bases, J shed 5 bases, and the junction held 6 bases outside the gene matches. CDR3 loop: CASSLASGGRTEAFF. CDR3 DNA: TGTGCCAGCAGCTTGGCGTCAGGGGGCCGTACTGAAGCTTTCTTT.

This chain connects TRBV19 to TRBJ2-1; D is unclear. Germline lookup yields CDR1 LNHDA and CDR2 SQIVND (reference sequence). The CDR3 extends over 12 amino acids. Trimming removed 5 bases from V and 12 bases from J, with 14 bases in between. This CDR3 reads CASSAGILGQFF. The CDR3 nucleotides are TGTGCCAGTAGTGCCGGAATCCTAGGGCAGTTCTTC.

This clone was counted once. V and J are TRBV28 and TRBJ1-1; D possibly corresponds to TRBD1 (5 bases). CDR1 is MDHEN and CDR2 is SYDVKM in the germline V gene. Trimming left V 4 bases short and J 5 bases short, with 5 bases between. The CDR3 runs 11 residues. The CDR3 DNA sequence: TGTGCCAGCAGTTCAGGGACTGAAGCTTTCTTT. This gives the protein CASSSGTEAFF. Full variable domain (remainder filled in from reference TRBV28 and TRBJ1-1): DVKVTQSSRYLVKRTGEKVFLECVQDMDHENMFWYRQDPGLGLRLIYFSYDVKMKEKGDIPEGYSVSREKKERFSLILESASTNQTSMYLCASSSGTEAFFGQGTRLTVV.

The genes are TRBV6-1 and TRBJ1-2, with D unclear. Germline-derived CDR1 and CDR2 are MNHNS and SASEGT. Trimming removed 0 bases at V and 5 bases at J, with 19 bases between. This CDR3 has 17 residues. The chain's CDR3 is CASSEASGSLKTYGYTF. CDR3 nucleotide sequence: TGTGCCAGCAGTGAAGCATCCGGGTCCCTGAAGACTTATGGCTACACCTTC.

The CDR3: CASSPYGEQYF. The CDR3 DNA is TGTGCCAGCAGCCCCTATGGCGAGCAGTACTTC. The V gene is TRBV2, the J gene TRBJ2-7; D is uncertain. Deletions cut 6 bases from V and 6 bases from J, with 9 bases between. Germline V lookup: CDR1 SNHLY, CDR2 FYNNEI. The CDR3 is 11 amino acids. Together with reference TRBV2 and TRBJ2-7, the CDR3 gives the full variable domain: EPEVTQTPSHQVTQMGQEVILRCVPISNHLYFYWYRQILGQKVEFLVSFYNNEISEKSEIFDDQFSVERPDGSNFTLKIRSTKLEDSAMYFCASSPYGEQYFGPGTRLTVT.

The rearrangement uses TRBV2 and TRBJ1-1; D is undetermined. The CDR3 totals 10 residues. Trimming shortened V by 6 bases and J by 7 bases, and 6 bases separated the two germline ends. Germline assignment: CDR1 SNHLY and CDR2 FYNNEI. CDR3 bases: TGTGCCAGCAGCCTCTATGAAGCTTTCTTT. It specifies CASSLYEAFF. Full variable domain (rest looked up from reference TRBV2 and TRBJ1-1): EPEVTQTPSHQVTQMGQEVILRCVPISNHLYFYWYRQILGQKVEFLVSFYNNEISEKSEIFDDQFSVERPDGSNFTLKIRSTKLEDSAMYFCASSLYEAFFGQGTRLTVV.

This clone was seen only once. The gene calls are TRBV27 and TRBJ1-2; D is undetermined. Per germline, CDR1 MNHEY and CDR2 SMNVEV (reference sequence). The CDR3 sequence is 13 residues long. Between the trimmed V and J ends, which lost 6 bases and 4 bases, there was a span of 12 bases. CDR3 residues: CASSLDGLYGYTF. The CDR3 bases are TGTGCCAGCAGCCTAGACGGACTCTATGGCTACACCTTC.

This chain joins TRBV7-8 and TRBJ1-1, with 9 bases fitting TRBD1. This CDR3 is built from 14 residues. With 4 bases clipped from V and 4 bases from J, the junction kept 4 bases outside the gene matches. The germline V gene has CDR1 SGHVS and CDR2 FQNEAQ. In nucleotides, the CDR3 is TGTGCCAGCAGCTATCCGGGACAGGGCACTGAAGCTTTCTTT. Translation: CASSYPGQGTEAFF.

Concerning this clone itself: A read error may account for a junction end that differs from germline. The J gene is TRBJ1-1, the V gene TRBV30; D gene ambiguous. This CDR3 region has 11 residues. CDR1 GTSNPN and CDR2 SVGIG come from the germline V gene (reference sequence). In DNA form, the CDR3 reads TGTGCCTGGAGTAGGGAGGGCCCGAACCTATTT. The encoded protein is CAWSREGPNLF.

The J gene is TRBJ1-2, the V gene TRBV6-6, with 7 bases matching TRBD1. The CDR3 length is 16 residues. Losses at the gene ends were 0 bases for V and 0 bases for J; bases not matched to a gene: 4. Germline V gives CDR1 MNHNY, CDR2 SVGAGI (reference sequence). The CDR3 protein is CASSYSRTGTNYGYTF. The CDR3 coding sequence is TGTGCCAGCAGTTACTCTAGGACAGGAACTAACTATGGCTACACCTTC.

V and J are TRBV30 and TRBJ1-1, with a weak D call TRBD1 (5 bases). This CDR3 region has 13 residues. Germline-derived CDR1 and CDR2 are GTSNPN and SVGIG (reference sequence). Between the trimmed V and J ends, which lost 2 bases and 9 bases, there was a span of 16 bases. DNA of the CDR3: TGTGCCTGGAGTCCCCCCAGGGAAATGAAAGCTTTCTTT. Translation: CAWSPPREMKAFF.

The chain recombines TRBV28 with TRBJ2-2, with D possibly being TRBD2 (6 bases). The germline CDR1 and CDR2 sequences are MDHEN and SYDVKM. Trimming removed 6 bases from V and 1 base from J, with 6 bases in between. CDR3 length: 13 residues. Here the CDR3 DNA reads TGTGCCAGCAGGGGGGGGAACACCGGGGAGCTGTTTTTT. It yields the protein CASRGGNTGELFF.